This is a list of T cell receptor beta chains from one sample in a study of blood T cell repertoires in COVID-19. Sequenced by immunoSEQ multiplex PCR; TCRdb stores in-frame clones only, minus some. The sample holds some 150,000 clones, about 79% seen once. The sequencing sample was made of PBMCs or T cells enriched from blood (not recorded which). The receptors were gathered from a woman in her forties or fifties who had recovered from COVID-19. Both conserved end residues are part of each CDR3. Fields, in order: D gene, clone size, J gene, V gene, CDR3 protein, CDR3 DNA. A D gene is named only where the DNA matches it firmly. Some rows mark clone size as missing; the rest say once, few, many or name a class of expanded clone.

d_call: TRBD1; clone_size: -; j_call: TRBJ2-7; v_call: TRBV7-9; cdr3_aa: CASSPLGTGPAEQYF; cdr3_nt: TGTGCCAGCAGCCCACTCGGGACAGGGCCTGCCGAGCAGTACTTC
d_call: -; clone_size: -; j_call: TRBJ1-1; v_call: TRBV7-9; cdr3_aa: CASEVRGTENTEAFF; cdr3_nt: TGTGCCAGCGAGGTTAGGGGGACGGAAAACACTGAAGCTTTCTTT
d_call: -; clone_size: -; j_call: TRBJ2-6; v_call: TRBV19; cdr3_aa: CATKGAGANVLTF; cdr3_nt: TGTGCCACTAAGGGGGCTGGGGCCAACGTCCTGACTTTC
d_call: -; clone_size: -; j_call: TRBJ1-2; v_call: TRBV5-1; cdr3_aa: CASSLDGEPNGYTF; cdr3_nt: TGCGCCAGCAGCTTGGATGGGGAGCCCAATGGCTACACCTTC
d_call: -; clone_size: -; j_call: TRBJ2-7; v_call: TRBV7-9; cdr3_aa: CASSPGLGPSYEQYF; cdr3_nt: TGTGCCAGCAGCCCCGGGCTGGGGCCCTCCTACGAGCAGTACTTC
d_call: -; clone_size: -; j_call: TRBJ1-5; v_call: TRBV30; cdr3_aa: CAWSPGFGGNQPQHF; cdr3_nt: TGTGCCTGGAGTCCAGGCTTCGGGGGAAATCAGCCCCAGCATTTT
d_call: TRBD1; clone_size: -; j_call: TRBJ1-2; v_call: TRBV30; cdr3_aa: CAWSLPGQGIYGYTF; cdr3_nt: TGTGCCTGGAGTCTTCCGGGACAGGGGATTTATGGCTACACCTTC
d_call: -; clone_size: -; j_call: TRBJ1-1; v_call: TRBV6-5; cdr3_aa: CASTPGGDRTEAFF; cdr3_nt: TGTGCCAGCACCCCCGGGGGAGACCGCACTGAAGCTTTCTTT
d_call: -; clone_size: -; j_call: TRBJ1-1; v_call: TRBV19; cdr3_aa: CASTRGQGRISEAFF; cdr3_nt: TGTGCCAGTACCCGGGGTCAGGGGAGAATCTCTGAAGCTTTCTTT
d_call: TRBD1; clone_size: -; j_call: TRBJ1-6; v_call: TRBV28; cdr3_aa: CASTGQGSPLHF; cdr3_nt: TGTGCCAGCACGGGACAGGGGTCACCCCTCCACTTT
d_call: -; clone_size: -; j_call: TRBJ2-7; v_call: TRBV7-3; cdr3_aa: CASSPGQNYEQYF; cdr3_nt: TGTGCCAGCAGCCCTGGACAAAACTACGAGCAGTACTTC
d_call: TRBD1; clone_size: -; j_call: TRBJ2-4; v_call: TRBV24-1; cdr3_aa: CATSDSRQGGDIQYF; cdr3_nt: TGTGCCACCAGTGATTCTAGACAGGGGGGAGACATTCAGTACTTC
d_call: -; clone_size: -; j_call: TRBJ2-2; v_call: TRBV18; cdr3_aa: CASSPPSRGTGELFF; cdr3_nt: TGTGCCAGCTCACCACCGAGCAGGGGCACCGGGGAGCTGTTTTTT
d_call: TRBD1; clone_size: -; j_call: TRBJ2-1; v_call: TRBV2; cdr3_aa: CASTRDRGLGNEQFF; cdr3_nt: TGTGCCAGCACCAGGGACAGGGGGCTCGGGAATGAGCAGTTCTTC
d_call: TRBD1; clone_size: -; j_call: TRBJ1-4; v_call: TRBV12-3/TRBV12-4; cdr3_aa: CASSRTGGEKLFF; cdr3_nt: TGTGCCAGCAGTAGGACAGGGGGGGAAAAACTGTTTTTT
d_call: TRBD1; clone_size: -; j_call: TRBJ1-2; v_call: TRBV5-8; cdr3_aa: CASSLALGGAGGYTF; cdr3_nt: TGTGCCAGCAGCTTGGCATTAGGGGGCGCAGGTGGCTACACCTTC
d_call: TRBD1; clone_size: -; j_call: TRBJ1-2; v_call: TRBV7-2; cdr3_aa: CASSIFQGAANYGYTF; cdr3_nt: TGTGCCAGCAGCATCTTTCAGGGGGCAGCTAACTATGGCTACACCTTC
d_call: -; clone_size: -; j_call: TRBJ2-1; v_call: TRBV18; cdr3_aa: CASSPQGFGLDNEQFF; cdr3_nt: TGTGCCAGCTCTCCTCAGGGTTTCGGTCTGGACAATGAGCAGTTCTTC
d_call: TRBD1; clone_size: -; j_call: TRBJ2-1; v_call: TRBV2; cdr3_aa: CASSVAQGAYEQFF; cdr3_nt: TGTGCCAGCAGTGTCGCCCAGGGGGCATATGAGCAGTTCTTC
d_call: -; clone_size: -; j_call: TRBJ2-7; v_call: TRBV5-1; cdr3_aa: CASSPVGRGNEQYF; cdr3_nt: TGCGCCAGCAGCCCGGTAGGCAGGGGAAACGAGCAGTACTTC
d_call: -; clone_size: -; j_call: TRBJ2-1; v_call: TRBV3-1/TRBV3-2; cdr3_aa: CASSYNQAEQFF; cdr3_nt: TGTGCCAGCAGTTACAACCAGGCCGAGCAGTTCTTC
d_call: TRBD1; clone_size: -; j_call: TRBJ1-6; v_call: TRBV12-3/TRBV12-4; cdr3_aa: CASTSTGHSPLHF; cdr3_nt: TGTGCCAGCACCTCGACAGGGCATTCACCCCTCCACTTT
d_call: -; clone_size: -; j_call: TRBJ2-5; v_call: TRBV2; cdr3_aa: CASIRSPSGEETQYF; cdr3_nt: TGTGCCAGCATTAGAAGCCCGTCAGGGGAAGAGACCCAGTACTTC
d_call: TRBD1; clone_size: -; j_call: TRBJ1-2; v_call: TRBV18; cdr3_aa: CASSPDRILYGYTF; cdr3_nt: TGTGCCAGCTCACCGGACAGGATTCTCTATGGCTACACCTTC
d_call: TRBD1; clone_size: -; j_call: TRBJ1-4; v_call: TRBV5-1; cdr3_aa: CASSSDGTENEKLFF; cdr3_nt: TGCGCCAGCAGCTCGGACGGGACAGAGAATGAAAAACTGTTTTTT
d_call: TRBD2; clone_size: few; j_call: TRBJ2-1; v_call: TRBV9; cdr3_aa: CASSVGEGRNEQFF; cdr3_nt: TGTGCCAGCAGCGTGGGGGAGGGGCGGAATGAGCAGTTCTTC
d_call: -; clone_size: -; j_call: TRBJ1-4; v_call: TRBV5-1; cdr3_aa: CASSLELVSYGKLFF; cdr3_nt: TGCGCCAGCAGCTTGGAATTGGTCTCGTACGGAAAACTGTTTTTT
d_call: TRBD2; clone_size: -; j_call: TRBJ2-6; v_call: TRBV5-1; cdr3_aa: CASSPGGGSGANVLTF; cdr3_nt: TGCGCCAGCAGCCCGGGAGGGGGCTCTGGGGCCAACGTCCTGACTTTC
d_call: TRBD1; clone_size: -; j_call: TRBJ1-5; v_call: TRBV19; cdr3_aa: CASNSDREVGQPQHF; cdr3_nt: TGTGCCAGTAACTCGGACAGGGAAGTCGGTCAGCCCCAGCATTTT
d_call: -; clone_size: -; j_call: TRBJ1-2; v_call: TRBV7-9; cdr3_aa: CASSLDGGSGGYTF; cdr3_nt: TGTGCCAGCAGCTTAGATGGGGGCTCAGGTGGCTACACCTTC
d_call: TRBD2; clone_size: -; j_call: TRBJ2-7; v_call: TRBV3-1/TRBV3-2; cdr3_aa: CASSRSSGGYEQYF; cdr3_nt: TGTGCCAGCAGCCGTTCTAGCGGGGGATACGAGCAGTACTTC
d_call: -; clone_size: -; j_call: TRBJ2-2; v_call: TRBV24-1; cdr3_aa: CATLHNYGELFF; cdr3_nt: TGTGCCACCCTTCACAACTACGGGGAGCTGTTTTTT
d_call: TRBD1; clone_size: -; j_call: TRBJ1-2; v_call: TRBV19; cdr3_aa: CASSHTGAPGYTF; cdr3_nt: TGTGCCAGTAGTCACACAGGGGCTCCTGGCTACACCTTC
d_call: -; clone_size: -; j_call: TRBJ2-1; v_call: TRBV7-9; cdr3_aa: CASSPRSSYNEQFF; cdr3_nt: TGTGCCAGCAGCCCTCGGAGCTCCTACAATGAGCAGTTCTTC
d_call: TRBD1; clone_size: -; j_call: TRBJ1-1; v_call: TRBV7-3; cdr3_aa: CASSPTGDTEAFF; cdr3_nt: TGTGCCAGCAGCCCAACAGGGGACACTGAAGCTTTCTTT
d_call: -; clone_size: -; j_call: TRBJ1-2; v_call: TRBV5-1; cdr3_aa: CASSLEQYGYTF; cdr3_nt: TGCGCCAGCAGCTTGGAACAATATGGCTACACCTTC
d_call: TRBD1; clone_size: -; j_call: TRBJ1-3; v_call: TRBV19; cdr3_aa: CARGDRGQDTIYF; cdr3_nt: TGTGCCAGGGGGGACAGGGGGCAGGACACCATATATTTT
d_call: TRBD2; clone_size: -; j_call: TRBJ2-3; v_call: TRBV7-9; cdr3_aa: CASSPGSGGYTDTQYF; cdr3_nt: TGTGCCAGCAGCCCGGGATCGGGGGGGTACACAGATACGCAGTATTTT
d_call: TRBD1; clone_size: -; j_call: TRBJ1-2; v_call: TRBV6-5; cdr3_aa: CASTPTGTNYGYTF; cdr3_nt: TGTGCCAGCACCCCGACAGGGACTAACTATGGCTACACCTTC
d_call: -; clone_size: -; j_call: TRBJ2-7; v_call: TRBV29-1; cdr3_aa: CSVESRPYEQYF; cdr3_nt: TGCAGCGTTGAGTCCCGTCCCTACGAGCAGTACTTC
d_call: -; clone_size: -; j_call: TRBJ1-1; v_call: TRBV29-1; cdr3_aa: CSITERFGKAFF; cdr3_nt: TGCAGCATCACGGAGAGATTCGGAAAAGCTTTCTTT
d_call: TRBD1; clone_size: few; j_call: TRBJ1-2; v_call: TRBV7-9; cdr3_aa: CASSSDPGQGAYGYTF; cdr3_nt: TGTGCCAGCAGCTCCGACCCGGGACAGGGGGCGTACGGCTACACCTTC
d_call: TRBD2; clone_size: once; j_call: TRBJ2-1; v_call: TRBV5-1; cdr3_aa: CASSLAGGLYNEQFF; cdr3_nt: TGCGCCAGCAGCTTAGCGGGGGGGCTTTACAATGAGCAGTTCTTC
d_call: -; clone_size: -; j_call: TRBJ1-2; v_call: TRBV7-8; cdr3_aa: CASSLDWGQGYGYTF; cdr3_nt: TGTGCCAGCAGCTTAGATTGGGGGCAGGGCTATGGCTACACCTTC
d_call: -; clone_size: -; j_call: TRBJ2-3; v_call: TRBV24-1; cdr3_aa: CATSHQGITDTQYF; cdr3_nt: TGTGCCACCAGTCACCAGGGTATCACAGATACGCAGTATTTT
d_call: TRBD1; clone_size: few; j_call: TRBJ1-1; v_call: TRBV12-3/TRBV12-4; cdr3_aa: CASSLTGGDRDF; cdr3_nt: TGTGCCAGCAGTTTAACCGGAGGGGACAGAGACTTT
d_call: TRBD2; clone_size: few; j_call: TRBJ2-3; v_call: TRBV24-1; cdr3_aa: CATSRTSGRAGGTDTQYF; cdr3_nt: TGTGCCACCAGCAGGACTAGCGGGAGGGCCGGTGGCACAGATACGCAGTATTTT
d_call: -; clone_size: -; j_call: TRBJ1-2; v_call: TRBV19; cdr3_aa: CASRWRGYGYTF; cdr3_nt: TGTGCCAGTAGATGGAGGGGCTATGGCTACACCTTC
d_call: -; clone_size: -; j_call: TRBJ2-1; v_call: TRBV9; cdr3_aa: CASSLAESSYNEQFF; cdr3_nt: TGTGCCAGCAGTCTCGCGGAGAGCTCCTACAATGAGCAGTTCTTC
d_call: TRBD2; clone_size: many; j_call: TRBJ2-1; v_call: TRBV7-9; cdr3_aa: CASSFVTSGFVSYNEQFF; cdr3_nt: TGTGCCAGCAGCTTTGTGACTAGCGGATTCGTCTCCTACAATGAGCAGTTCTTC
d_call: TRBD1; clone_size: -; j_call: TRBJ2-7; v_call: TRBV12-3/TRBV12-4; cdr3_aa: CASSLVQGNEQYF; cdr3_nt: TGTGCCAGCAGTTTAGTACAGGGGAACGAGCAGTACTTC
d_call: -; clone_size: -; j_call: TRBJ1-4; v_call: TRBV7-6; cdr3_aa: CASSQGVSATNEKLFF; cdr3_nt: TGTGCCAGCAGCCAAGGGGTCTCTGCAACTAATGAAAAACTGTTTTTT
d_call: -; clone_size: -; j_call: TRBJ1-1; v_call: TRBV19; cdr3_aa: CASSIVPGNLNTEAFF; cdr3_nt: TGTGCCAGTAGTATAGTGCCGGGGAACCTGAACACTGAAGCTTTCTTT
d_call: TRBD2; clone_size: few; j_call: TRBJ2-7; v_call: TRBV5-4; cdr3_aa: CASSPGLDSYEQYF; cdr3_nt: TGTGCCAGCAGCCCAGGACTAGACTCCTACGAGCAGTACTTC
d_call: TRBD1; clone_size: -; j_call: TRBJ1-3; v_call: TRBV29-1; cdr3_aa: CSVGDPGGFAGNTIYF; cdr3_nt: TGCAGCGTCGGTGACCCAGGGGGATTTGCTGGAAACACCATATATTTT
d_call: -; clone_size: -; j_call: TRBJ1-4; v_call: TRBV29-1; cdr3_aa: CSVGDEKLFF; cdr3_nt: TGCAGCGTTGGAGATGAAAAACTGTTTTTT
d_call: -; clone_size: -; j_call: TRBJ1-1; v_call: TRBV9; cdr3_aa: CASSVDEGMSTEAFF; cdr3_nt: TGTGCCAGCAGCGTAGATGAGGGAATGAGCACTGAAGCTTTCTTT
d_call: -; clone_size: -; j_call: TRBJ2-7; v_call: TRBV2; cdr3_aa: CASSEENRAQYF; cdr3_nt: TGTGCCAGCAGTGAAGAGAACAGGGCGCAGTACTTC
d_call: TRBD2; clone_size: -; j_call: TRBJ2-7; v_call: TRBV7-2; cdr3_aa: CASSLDGTSFYEQYF; cdr3_nt: TGTGCCAGCAGCTTAGACGGGACTAGCTTCTACGAGCAGTACTTC
d_call: -; clone_size: few; j_call: TRBJ1-3; v_call: TRBV2; cdr3_aa: CASSEQRPSSSGNTIYF; cdr3_nt: TGTGCCAGCAGTGAACAGCGGCCCTCCAGCTCTGGAAACACCATATATTTT